Sequencing of this T cell receptor beta chain was carried out in a study of shared T cell receptors in the human thymus. This table comes from immunoSEQ multiplex PCR, and its TCRdb copy is limited to in-frame clones, with some not included. The table records approximately 730,000 clones, 80% to 90% of them present only once. The V gene's germline CDR1 is MNHEY and CDR2 SVGAGI. The CDR3 length is 15 residues. The V segment lost 5 bases and the J segment 4 bases; nucleotides outside the gene matches: 10. The same sample was also used in a study of human thymus T cells. That report adds: Gene usage (both V and J) appeared biased in thymic and blood repertoires.

This TCR was recovered from a girl less than two years old with a congenital heart defect. V and J are TRBV6-5 and TRBJ1-1, with 7 nucleotides matching TRBD1. The sample taken for sequencing was thymocytes. CDR3 sequence reads: CASSNDRVACTEAFF. CDR3 nucleotides: TGTGCCAGCAGTAACGACAGGGTGGCGTGCACTGAAGCTTTCTTT.